The present T cell receptor beta chain was sequenced within a study of cytomegalovirus exposure and HLA in healthy donors. Overall study context: Some 85 million unique TCRs, all from HLA-typed donors, were included in an early release of the data.

It was with 60 Vbeta and 13 Jbeta primers that the PCR ran. The method was immunoSEQ multiplex PCR; TCRdb's version includes in-frame clones alone and lacks a portion of them. The profile covers around 85,000 clones, with around 68% appearing a single time and about 22% taken by the ten largest. This clone has just one count. Its target is not known. The V segment lost 3 bases and the J segment 1 base; nucleotides outside the gene matches: 2. The CDR3 spans 13 residues. Looked up from germline, CDR1 is SQVTM and CDR2 is ANQGSEA. Study-level findings and limits: Prior analysis indicated that the majority of TCR beta V segments exhibited productivity approximately 87% or approximately 30% of the time. A later analysis found common viral pathogens apparently linked to several of the most significant clusters.

This TCR was recovered from a man aged 25-40 years in good health and CMV-seropositive. Sequencing was done on a sample of PBMCs. The chain recombines TRBV29-1 with TRBJ1-1; 7 nucleotides match TRBD1. CDR3 residues: CSVEAGGNTEAFF. As DNA, the CDR3 is TGCAGCGTTGAGGCAGGGGGGAACACTGAAGCTTTCTTT. Filled out from reference TRBV29-1 and TRBJ1-1, the complete variable domain reads SAVISQKPSRDICQRGTSLTIQCQVDSQVTMMFWYRQQPGQSLTLIATANQGSEATYESGFVIDKFPISRPNLTFSTLTVSNMSPEDSSIYLCSVEAGGNTEAFFGQGTRLTVV.